Below, 19 T cell receptor beta chains from the same sample are listed, as sequenced in a study of blood T cell repertoires in COVID-19. The assay was immunoSEQ multiplex PCR, and TCRdb's table has in-frame clones only and misses some. The data hold approximately 200,000 clones, with approximately 81% observed a single time. The specimen sequenced was PBMCs or T cells enriched from blood (not recorded which). These receptors were collected from a man in his forties who had recovered from COVID-19.

This chain uses TRBV14 with TRBJ1-1; 10 nucleotides line up with TRBD1. V trimming: 3 bases; J trimming: 4 bases; junction bases outside the gene matches: 8. The V gene's germline CDR1 is SGHDN and CDR2 FVKESK. CDR3 size: 16 residues. The CDR3 reads CASSHPGTGVSTEAFF. The CDR3 bases are TGTGCCAGCAGCCATCCCGGGACAGGGGTGAGCACTGAAGCTTTCTTT.

The chain links TRBV2 to TRBJ1-2; 8 bases map to TRBD1. Looked up from germline, CDR1 is SNHLY and CDR2 is FYNNEI. The junction had 11 bases not matched to a gene; V was cut back by 7 bases and J by 4 bases. The CDR3 spans 15 residues. The CDR3 DNA follows: TGTGCCAGCACCTCCGGACAGGGTGGTATCTATGGCTACACCTTC. As protein: CASTSGQGGIYGYTF. Using reference TRBV2 and TRBJ1-2 for the parts outside the CDR3, the full variable domain is EPEVTQTPSHQVTQMGQEVILRCVPISNHLYFYWYRQILGQKVEFLVSFYNNEISEKSEIFDDQFSVERPDGSNFTLKIRSTKLEDSAMYFCASTSGQGGIYGYTFGSGTRLTVV.

The V gene is TRBV25-1, the J gene TRBJ2-7; 9 bases are shared with TRBD1. The germline V gene encodes CDR1 MGHDK and CDR2 SYGVNS. This CDR3 contains 15 residues. V lost 6 bases and J lost 5; bases outside the gene matches: 11. The DNA of the CDR3 is TGTGCCAGCAGAGACTCGACAGGGGGAGACCACGAGCAGTACTTC. Protein: CASRDSTGGDHEQYF.

The rearrangement joins TRBV11-3 to TRBJ2-7; D is unclear. CDR3 size: 13 residues. V dropped 1 base and J dropped 6 bases, with 10 bases sitting between them. CDR1 is SGHNT and CDR2 is YENEEA in the germline V gene. The CDR3 coding sequence is TGTGCCAGCAGCTTAGCCCCGCCTAGCGAGCAGTACTTC. Encoded protein: CASSLAPPSEQYF.

In this sample, this clone turned up many times. The chain joins TRBV27 to TRBJ2-7; 10 bases are shared with TRBD1. CDR1 and CDR2 (germline): MNHEY, SMNVEV (reference sequence). The J segment lost 5 bases and the V segment lost 2 bases, leaving 9 bases of the junction unmatched. The length of the CDR3 is 16 residues. The CDR3 region has the DNA TGTGCCAGCAGTTTACAACCGGGACAGGGGTTGGACGAGCAGTACTTC. This codes for CASSLQPGQGLDEQYF.

The V gene is TRBV6-5, the J gene TRBJ1-2; D call uncertain. CDR3 length equals 10 residues. V shed 6 bases and J shed 12 bases, with 11 bases lying between them. Germline CDR1 MNHEY, CDR2 SVGAGI. In DNA form, the CDR3 reads TGTGCCAGCAGCCAAGGAGGGAACACCTTC. This sequence encodes CASSQGGNTF.

The CDR3 DNA reads TGTGCCACCAGTGACACGAAGCGGGAAGGCTACAATGAGCAGTTCTTC. Translating gives CATSDTKREGYNEQFF. The chain links TRBV24-1 to TRBJ2-1; 7 bases fit TRBD2. This CDR3 has 16 residues. V trimming: 4 bases; J trimming: 3 bases; junction bases outside the gene matches: 8. CDR1 KGHDR and CDR2 SFDVKD come from the germline V gene.

The gene calls are TRBV6-5 and TRBJ1-2, with TRBD1 as a possible D gene (6 bases). Looked up from germline, CDR1 is MNHEY and CDR2 is SVGAGI. Trimming shortened V by 8 bases and J by 3 bases, and 13 bases separated the two germline ends. The CDR3 contains 13 residues. The CDR3 loop reads CASRGGGHYGYTF. CDR3 DNA: TGTGCCAGCCGCGGCGGGGGGCACTATGGCTACACCTTC.

The chain combines TRBV27 with TRBJ1-5; 9 positions agree with TRBD1. The CDR3 spans 15 residues. CDR1 is MNHEY, CDR2 SMNVEV, per germline (reference sequence). After removal of 5 bases from V and 4 bases from J, the junction contained 6 bases not matched to a gene. In DNA, the CDR3 is TGTGCCAGCAGTCCGGGACAGGGTCGAAATCAGCCCCAGCATTTT. This codes for CASSPGQGRNQPQHF.

This clone was seen more than once but under ten times. The chain combines TRBV7-9 with TRBJ2-7; TRBD2 matches 8 bases. This CDR3 has 15 amino acids. Germline V CDR1 and CDR2: SEHNR, FQNEAQ (reference sequence). V lost 8 bases to trimming and J lost 1 base; unmatched junction nucleotides: 10. CDR3 region: CASATGTRGSYEQYF. CDR3 in DNA: TGTGCCAGCGCAACCGGGACTAGAGGTTCCTACGAGCAGTACTTC.

V is TRBV28 and J is TRBJ2-4; unclear D gene. The V end was cut by 5 bases, the J end by 1 base, with 12 bases between. The germline CDR1 and CDR2 sequences are MDHEN and SYDVKM. This CDR3 spans 15 amino acids. Here the CDR3 DNA reads TGTGCCAGCAGTCTACGCCTCCCGGCCAAAAACATTCAGTACTTC. It is translated as CASSLRLPAKNIQYF. The full variable domain, rest sourced from reference TRBV28 and TRBJ2-4, is DVKVTQSSRYLVKRTGEKVFLECVQDMDHENMFWYRQDPGLGLRLIYFSYDVKMKEKGDIPEGYSVSREKKERFSLILESASTNQTSMYLCASSLRLPAKNIQYFGAGTRLSVL.

The J gene is TRBJ2-3, the V gene TRBV7-2; 9 bases are a match to TRBD1. The CDR3 extends over 15 amino acids. Trimming took 6 bases from V and 3 from J; bases not matched to a gene: 7. Germline CDR1 and CDR2: SGHTA and FQGNSA. The CDR3 DNA follows: TGTGCCAGCAGTATTTCCGGGACAGGGACAGATACGCAGTATTTT. This translates into CASSISGTGTDTQYF. Combining the CDR3 with reference TRBV7-2 and TRBJ2-3 gives the whole variable domain GAGVSQSPSNKVTEKGKDVELRCDPISGHTALYWYRQSLGQGLEFLIYFQGNSAPDKSGLPSDRFSAERTGGSVSTLTIQRTQQEDSAVYLCASSISGTGTDTQYFGPGTRLTVL.

This chain uses TRBV4-1 with TRBJ1-5, with a tentative D call TRBD1 (5 bases). The germline gives CDR1 MGHRA, CDR2 YSYEKL. The CDR3 sequence is 16 residues long. Trimming shortened V by 3 bases and J by 5 bases, and 17 bases separated the two germline ends. The CDR3 is CASSHLLEVQDQPQHF. CDR3 sequence (DNA): TGCGCCAGCAGCCACCTGTTGGAAGTACAGGATCAGCCCCAGCATTTT.

V usage is TRBV3-1 (or the pseudogene TRBV3-2) and J usage is TRBJ1-2; TRBD1 aligns across 11 bases. Germline trimming cut 2 bases from V and 7 bases from J; bases unmatched to any gene: 6. Germline-derived CDR1 and CDR2 are LGHDT and YNNKEL (reference sequence). The CDR3 runs to 15 residues. The DNA of the CDR3 is TGTGCCAGCAGCCAATCTCCCGGGACAGGGGGTGGCTACACCTTC. This codes for CASSQSPGTGGGYTF.

This clone has a single count. The chain recombines TRBV19 with TRBJ1-3; no firm D call. This CDR3 is built from 14 residues. V was pared by 7 bases and J by 4 bases, with 14 bases between. Germline V gene sequence: CDR1 LNHDA, CDR2 SQIVND (reference sequence). The DNA of the CDR3 is TGTGCCAGTAAGTCAGAGGGATCCGGAAACACCATATATTTT. Translated, it gives CASKSEGSGNTIYF. Combining the CDR3 with reference TRBV19 and TRBJ1-3 gives the whole variable domain DGGITQSPKYLFRKEGQNVTLSCEQNLNHDAMYWYRQDPGQGLRLIYYSQIVNDFQKGDIAEGYSVSREKKESFPLTVTSAQKNPTAFYLCASKSEGSGNTIYFGEGSWLTVV.

The count of this clone is one. The chain couples TRBV14 to TRBJ1-2; 9 nucleotides match TRBD1. The CDR3 is 14 amino acids. Germline CDR1 is SGHDN and CDR2 is FVKESK. Losses at the gene ends were 3 bases for V and 6 bases for J; bases not matched to a gene: 5. The CDR3 sequence is CASSQTGGFDGYTF. In DNA form, the CDR3 reads TGTGCCAGCAGCCAGACAGGGGGTTTTGATGGCTACACCTTC.

The rearrangement joins TRBV30 to TRBJ1-3; the match to TRBD1 covers 8 bases. In germline, CDR1 is GTSNPN, CDR2 SVGIG (reference sequence). V dropped 3 bases and J dropped 9; count of bases not matched to a gene: 13. CDR3 length equals 15 residues. The CDR3 is CAWRDRVWDRSTIYF. For the CDR3, the DNA is TGTGCCTGGAGGGACAGGGTCTGGGACCGAAGCACCATATATTTT.

V gene TRBV29-1 combines with J gene TRBJ1-5; D gene ambiguous. This CDR3 is built from 12 residues. Trimming stripped 4 bases from V and 4 bases from J, with 8 bases between. The germline gives CDR1 SQVTM, CDR2 ANQGSEA. CDR3 protein: CSVGGSNQPQHF. CDR3 bases: TGCAGCGTTGGAGGATCTAATCAGCCCCAGCATTTT.

The chain uses TRBV7-3 and TRBJ2-7, with D possibly matching TRBD2 (5 bases). The CDR3 has 13 amino acids. Germline V gives CDR1 SGHTA, CDR2 FQGTGA. The V gene lost 5 bases and the J gene lost 0 bases, with 8 bases spanning the gap. The CDR3 spells CASSPGNSYEQYF. CDR3 coding DNA: TGTGCCAGCAGCCCGGGGAACTCCTACGAGCAGTACTTC.